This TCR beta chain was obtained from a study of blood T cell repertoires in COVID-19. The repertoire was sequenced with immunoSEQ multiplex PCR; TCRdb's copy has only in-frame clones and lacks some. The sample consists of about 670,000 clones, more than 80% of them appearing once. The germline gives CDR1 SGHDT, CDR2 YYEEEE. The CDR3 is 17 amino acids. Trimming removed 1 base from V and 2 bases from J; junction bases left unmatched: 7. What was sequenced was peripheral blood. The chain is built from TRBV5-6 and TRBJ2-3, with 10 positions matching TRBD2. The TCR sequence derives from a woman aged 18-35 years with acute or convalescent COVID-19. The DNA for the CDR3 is TGTGCCAGCAGCTTGATAGGACTAGCGGCCTTCACAGATACGCAGTATTTT. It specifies CASSLIGLAAFTDTQYF.